Sequencing of this T cell receptor (beta chain) was carried out in a study of beta chain features in type 1 diabetes listed by TCRdb under 2018. Background on the whole study: Patients and healthy donors did not differ in mean age, gender distribution, total cell number or subset yield. In the study, TCRB repertoires of sorted circulating CD4+ T cell subsets from recently diagnosed type 1 diabetes patients were compared with those of matched healthy donors. Naive and central memory subsets were obtained from all 30 or so donors, but regulatory and stem cell-like memory subsets were isolated from only 8 patients and roughly 8 healthy donors. A total of roughly 99 million sorted cells were examined across all samples, and the number of cells per subset was strongly correlated with RNA yield.

The CDR3, cysteine through phenylalanine, is 16 amino acids long. Only the CDR3 DNA stays, 48 bases, in frame from base 1. V drops 5 bases and J drops 1 base, leaving 17 bases in between. CDR1 SEHNR and CDR2 FQNEAQ were looked up in the germline V gene (reference sequence). About this clone: Its antigen remains unidentified. No clone much larger than this one lies a single base away; base qualities are absent.

The investigation overall reported the following: Only small numbers of individuals were included in the HLA sub-analyses, which left unresolved whether HLA type had any influence on TCRB rearrangement. Because cDNA rather than genomic DNA was sequenced, highly expressing activated cells could have been over-represented, although no difference in activation and CD3 levels was found between groups. In all four CD4+ subsets, TCRB CDR3 length was moderately but significantly shorter in type 1 diabetes patients. At VDJ recombination sites, patients with type 1 diabetes made fewer insertions and deleted more nucleotides, a pattern implying thymic rearrangement abnormalities. PCR might favor shorter templates, but patient and control samples were amplified and corrected together, so any skew would affect both groups equally. Naive, central memory and regulatory TCRB repertoires appeared more similar among patients than among healthy donors.

All of the isolated RNA was reverse transcribed with the High Capacity cDNA Reverse Transcription Kit, so expressed TCRB transcripts were sequenced. Deep immunoSEQ sequencing was performed on naive, central memory and regulatory T cell samples, with an average of roughly 3.6 million total reads per sample. Sorted cells were lysed in RLT buffer and RNA was extracted with DNase-treated RNeasy Micro or Mini kits, depending on cell number. To prevent cross-contamination, every cell subset was processed on its own, while patient and healthy donor samples were processed together. The immunoSEQ multiplex PCR was used to amplify TCRB sequences from cDNA, generating 87-bp fragments that spanned the CDR3 region. Amplicons were sequenced on the Illumina HiSeq platform. The study's own analysis went as follows. Synthetic template baselines were used to correct PCR bias computationally, reads within Hamming distance 2 were collapsed, and singletons that could not be merged were discarded. Reads were aligned against IMGT to assign V, D and J genes, CDR3 length and insertions or deletions at six rearrangement sites. Clonotype counts were normalized to sorted cell number within each subset before computing true diversity and Gini coefficients with the tcR R package. The overlap coefficient, calculated on TCRB nucleotide sequences, was used to measure repertoire sharing. As a proxy for the pre-selection repertoire, out-of-frame TCRB sequences from naive cells were analyzed. The table was pulled from immuneACCESS by TCRdb, which kept in-frame rearrangements only. Such tables lose some clones; where checked, under half of the loss comes from unresolved V genes, and the rest has no known cause. The D gene and trimming were derived from the DNA, and the V and J assignments and clone size from that table. The sample table shows approximately 330,000 clones, and 9.5% to 12% are seen once. Together, the top ten hold around 0.015% of the sample.

Each donor gave one peripheral blood draw, roughly 120 mL on average, collected into heparinised tubes. Using a panel that included CD45RO, CCR7, CD25, CD127, CD95 and CD27, naive, central memory, regulatory and stem cell-like memory CD4+ T cells were sorted on a BD FACSAria II. All sorted populations exceeded 95% purity. PBMCs were separated immediately by Lymphoprep density gradient centrifugation and were stained directly, without being cultured. So that batch effects would be minimized, each experiment stained and sorted samples in pairs, pairing one healthy donor with one patient. The clonotype was recovered from a woman between 25 and 40 years old in good health. This sequence uses TRBV7-9 and TRBJ1-1, with TRBD1 as a weak D call on 6 bases. The sequencing input was naive CD4+ T cells from blood. The cell subset or site label corresponds to: true naive CD4+ T cells. The CDR3 region reads CASSPAGGARNTEAFF. The DNA is as follows: TGTGCCAGCAGCCCAGCGGGGGGGGCTCGGAACACTGAAGCTTTCTTT. The full variable domain, completed from the reference TRBV7-9 and TRBJ1-1 proteins outside the CDR3, reads DTGVSQNPRHKITKRGQNVTFRCDPISEHNRLYWYRQTLGQGPEFLTYFQNEAQLEKSRLLSDRFSAERPKGSFSTLEIQRTEQGDSAMYLCASSPAGGARNTEAFFGQGTRLTVV.